A single sample gave rise to the 24 T cell receptor beta chains below, sequenced in a study of CD8 T cells in Susac syndrome. When the RNA was reverse transcribed, random hexamers were used with an input of roughly 0.45 to 1 ug. TCRdb used MiXCR to reprocess the immunoSEQ multiplex PCR reads, holding one entry per CDR3 protein. The data contain about 240,000 distinct CDR3 sequences, about 96% of them seen just once; the ten biggest clones take up about 0.094%. The sample was CD4+ T cells from PBMCs. These receptor sequences come from a human donor with Susac syndrome.

J is TRBJ2-3 and V is TRBV11-1; D is unresolved. V lost 4 bases to trimming and J lost 3 bases, with 8 bases between them. The germline V gene has CDR1 SGHAT and CDR2 FQDESV (reference sequence). The CDR3 loop spans 13 amino acids. As DNA, the CDR3 is TGTGCCAGCAGCTATCGTGTAACAGATACGCAGTATTTT. Residues: CASSYRVTDTQYF.

The V gene is TRBV6-5, the J gene TRBJ1-1; tentatively, D is TRBD1 (6 bases). The CDR3 runs to 14 residues. With 1 base removed from V and 5 bases from J, the gap between germline ends came to 11 bases. Germline V gives CDR1 MNHEY, CDR2 SVGAGI. CDR3 nucleotide sequence: TGTGCCAGCAGTTACTGGACAGTGGGGACTGAAGCTTTCTTT. Protein sequence: CASSYWTVGTEAFF.

The rearrangement joins TRBV30 to TRBJ2-3; TRBD1 matches 7 bases. Looked up from germline, CDR1 is GTSNPN and CDR2 is SVGIG (reference sequence). The CDR3 sequence is 15 residues long. With 2 bases clipped from V and 2 bases from J, the junction kept 7 bases outside the gene matches. DNA of the CDR3: TGTGCCTGGAGTTTCTCGAAGGGGGCCACAGATACGCAGTATTTT. Protein sequence: CAWSFSKGATDTQYF. Complete variable domain (other parts from reference TRBV30 and TRBJ2-3): SQTIHQWPATLVQPVGSPLSLECTVEGTSNPNLYWYRQAAGRGLQLLFYSVGIGQISSEVPQNLSASRPQDRQFILSSKKLLLSDSGFYLCAWSFSKGATDTQYFGPGTRLTVL.

The CDR3 DNA reads as TGCAGCGTAGCCCGGACTAGCGGATACACAGATACGCAGTATTTT. This codes for CSVARTSGYTDTQYF. The V and J genes are TRBV29-1 and TRBJ2-3; 10 bases map to TRBD2. V trimming: 6 bases; J trimming: 2 bases; junction bases outside the gene matches: 8. This CDR3 is built from 15 residues. The germline V gene has CDR1 SQVTM and CDR2 ANQGSEA.

The chain has TRBV3-1 and TRBJ1-5; 7 bases are a match to TRBD1. J was trimmed by 1 base and V by 5 bases; bases with no gene match: 5. Germline lookup yields CDR1 LGHDT and CDR2 YNNKEL (reference sequence). The CDR3 is 15 amino acids. CDR3 region: CASSETGMSNQPQHF. Written as DNA, the CDR3 is TGTGCCAGCAGCGAGACAGGGATGAGCAATCAGCCCCAGCATTTT.

This clonotype has just a few counts. This chain uses TRBV13 with TRBJ2-1; tentative D call: TRBD1 (5 bases). V was shortened by 5 bases and J by 11 bases, with 13 bases between the two germline ends. The germline CDR1 and CDR2 sequences are PRHDT and FYEKMQ (reference sequence). CDR3 length equals 12 residues. In DNA, the CDR3 is TGTGCCAGCAGCCTTCGTCAGGGTAAGCAGTTCTTC. Its protein is CASSLRQGKQFF. Using reference TRBV13 and TRBJ2-1 for the parts outside the CDR3, the full variable domain is AAGVIQSPRHLIKEKRETATLKCYPIPRHDTVYWYQQGPGQDPQFLISFYEKMQSDKGSIPDRFSAQQFSDYHSELNMSSLELGDSALYFCASSLRQGKQFFGPGTRLTVL.

V usage is TRBV9 and J usage is TRBJ2-6; D is ambiguous. The V gene lost 4 bases and the J gene lost 0 bases, with 8 bases spanning the gap. Germline V CDR1 and CDR2: SGDLS, YYNGEE. The CDR3 extends over 15 amino acids. CDR3 in amino acids: CASSTSSSGANVLTF. In DNA form, the CDR3 reads TGTGCCAGCAGCACCTCATCCTCTGGGGCCAACGTCCTGACTTTC.

This clonotype was detected once. The chain links TRBV20-1 to TRBJ2-3; tentative D call: TRBD1 (6 bases). The CDR3 loop spans 13 amino acids. CDR1 DFQATT and CDR2 SNEGSKA come from the germline V gene (reference sequence). Trimming pared 1 base from V and 11 bases from J, leaving 16 bases between. The CDR3 bases are TGCAGTGCTAGAGGGGACACCCCCTTTTTGCAGTATTTT. Its translation is CSARGDTPFLQYF.

The V call is TRBV5-4, the J call TRBJ1-2, with D possibly being TRBD1 (5 bases). Between the trimmed V and J ends, which lost 5 bases and 5 bases, there was a span of 16 bases. Germline V gene lookup returns CDR1 SGHNT and CDR2 YYREEE (reference sequence). This CDR3 is 14 amino acids long. CDR3 DNA: TGTGCCAGCAGTCAAGGTCGACAGAAGTATGGCTACACCTTC. It yields the protein CASSQGRQKYGYTF.

The gene calls are TRBV14 and TRBJ2-3; a possible D gene is TRBD1 (5 bases). The CDR3 is made up of 16 amino acids. Germline values: CDR1 SGHDN, CDR2 FVKESK. Between the trimmed V and J ends, which lost 5 bases and 3 bases, there was a span of 18 bases. The CDR3 spells CASSAHGKGRTDTQYF. The CDR3 DNA sequence: TGTGCCAGCAGCGCCCATGGGAAGGGGCGGACAGATACGCAGTATTTT. Full variable domain (remainder filled in from reference TRBV14 and TRBJ2-3): EAGVTQFPSHSVIEKGQTVTLRCDPISGHDNLYWYRRVMGKEIKFLLHFVKESKQDESGMPNNRFLAERTGGTYSTLKVQPAELEDSGVYFCASSAHGKGRTDTQYFGPGTRLTVL.

The J gene is TRBJ1-2, the V gene TRBV4-1; maybe TRBD1 (6 bases). The CDR3 runs to 15 residues. CDR1 is MGHRA and CDR2 is YSYEKL in the germline V gene. The V end was cut by 1 base, the J end by 8 bases, with 17 bases between. The CDR3 is CASSQVPGEIRGYTF. CDR3 nucleotides: TGCGCCAGCAGCCAAGTCCCAGGGGAAATAAGGGGCTACACCTTC.

The CDR3 DNA sequence: TGTGCCAGCACCTACAGACCGAGGGATGAGCAGTTCTTC. Protein: CASTYRPRDEQFF. The rearrangement joins TRBV6-6 to TRBJ2-1; perhaps TRBD2 as D (5 bases). V was pared by 7 bases and J by 8 bases, with 15 bases between. The CDR3 covers 13 residues. The V gene's germline CDR1 is MNHNY and CDR2 SVGAGI (reference sequence).

The rearrangement joins TRBV12-3 or TRBV12-4 to TRBJ1-2, with D tentatively TRBD1 (6 bases). Trimming cost V 8 bases and J 4 bases, with 14 bases left between them. The CDR3 loop spans 13 amino acids. The CDR3 protein is CASGQGQGYGYTF. The DNA of the CDR3 is TGTGCCAGCGGGCAGGGGCAGGGCTATGGCTACACCTTC.

The chain has TRBV30 and TRBJ1-2; D unclear. Per germline, CDR1 GTSNPN and CDR2 SVGIG (reference sequence). CDR3 length: 13 amino acids. With 4 bases removed from V and 4 bases from J, the gap between germline ends came to 13 bases. CDR3 sequence: CAWTLGSPYGYTF. The CDR3 DNA reads TGTGCCTGGACGTTGGGGTCGCCCTATGGCTACACCTTC. Full variable domain (remainder filled in from reference TRBV30 and TRBJ1-2): SQTIHQWPATLVQPVGSPLSLECTVEGTSNPNLYWYRQAAGRGLQLLFYSVGIGQISSEVPQNLSASRPQDRQFILSSKKLLLSDSGFYLCAWTLGSPYGYTFGSGTRLTVV.

The chain has TRBV5-1 and TRBJ2-2, with a tentative D call TRBD1 (5 bases). Germline CDR1 is SGHRS and CDR2 is YFSETQ. The CDR3 spans 14 residues. V shed 0 bases and J shed 6 bases, with 9 bases lying between them. The CDR3 loop is CASSLEGNAGELFF. CDR3 nucleotides: TGCGCCAGCAGCTTGGAGGGGAATGCCGGGGAGCTGTTTTTT.

This chain uses TRBV12-3 or TRBV12-4 with TRBJ1-1, with TRBD1 identical over 10 bases. The junction had 6 bases not matched to a gene; V was cut back by 0 bases and J by 11 bases. This CDR3 contains 14 residues. The CDR3 bases are TGTGCCAGCAGTTTAGCTCCGGGACAGGGGACGGCTTTCTTT. Translation gives CASSLAPGQGTAFF.

Written as DNA, the CDR3 is TGTGCCAGCAGCCGACTAGCGGGAGGGATAGATGAGCAGTTCTTC. Translated, it gives CASSRLAGGIDEQFF. This rearrangement joins TRBV2 to TRBJ2-1; 14 bases map to TRBD2. The germline CDR1 and CDR2 sequences are SNHLY and FYNNEI. J was trimmed by 8 bases and V by 6 bases; bases with no gene match: 6. The CDR3 spans 15 residues.

The rearrangement uses TRBV7-2 and TRBJ2-1; 10 positions agree with TRBD2. Germline CDR1 SGHTA, CDR2 FQGNSA. The CDR3 contains 14 residues. V dropped 3 bases and J dropped 9; count of bases not matched to a gene: 5. This CDR3 reads CASSFSSGSAEQFF. The CDR3 coding sequence is TGTGCCAGCAGCTTCTCTAGCGGGAGTGCTGAGCAGTTCTTC.

This rearrangement joins TRBV15 to TRBJ2-1; possible D gene TRBD2, 5 bases. Germline V gives CDR1 LNHNV, CDR2 YYDKDF (reference sequence). CDR3 length equals 14 residues. Between the trimmed V and J ends, which lost 8 bases and 8 bases, there was a span of 19 bases. CDR3 bases: TGTGCCACCCGTGCCGGGAAGTTTACCGATGAGCAGTTCTTC. Residues: CATRAGKFTDEQFF. Based on the CDR3 plus reference TRBV15 and TRBJ2-1, the full variable domain is DAMVIQNPRYQVTQFGKPVTLSCSQTLNHNVMYWYQQKSSQAPKLLFHYYDKDFNNEADTPDNFQSRRPNTSFCFLDIRSPGLGDTAMYLCATRAGKFTDEQFFGPGTRLTVL.

V and J are TRBV7-9 and TRBJ2-7; 10 nucleotides line up with TRBD2. The CDR3 extends over 15 amino acids. The germline CDR1 and CDR2 sequences are SEHNR and FQNEAQ (reference sequence). Losses at the gene ends were 1 base for V and 6 bases for J; bases not matched to a gene: 6. CDR3 loop: CASSLGLAGVLEQYF. In nucleotides, the CDR3 is TGTGCCAGCAGCTTAGGCCTAGCGGGAGTCCTCGAGCAGTACTTC.

This clonotype was detected only once. The chain recombines TRBV5-1 with TRBJ2-1; 10 bases align to TRBD2. The V and J ends lost 0 bases and 6 bases, in that order; junction bases with no gene match: 6. The CDR3 length is 16 residues. Germline loops: CDR1 SGHRS, CDR2 YFSETQ. The CDR3 is CASSLVGLAGANEQFF. DNA of the CDR3: TGCGCCAGCAGCTTGGTGGGTCTAGCGGGGGCCAATGAGCAGTTCTTC.

The J gene is TRBJ2-1, the V gene TRBV25-1, with 10 positions matching TRBD2. V lost 6 bases, J lost 4 bases, and 9 bases stayed unmatched. Germline V gene sequence: CDR1 MGHDK, CDR2 SYGVNS. CDR3 length: 16 residues. The CDR3 here is CASRPLGLARYNEQFF. CDR3 sequence (DNA): TGTGCCAGCAGGCCTCTGGGACTAGCGCGGTACAATGAGCAGTTCTTC.

This rearrangement joins TRBV7-3 to TRBJ2-1; 12 nucleotides line up with TRBD2. There are 15 residues in the CDR3. CDR1 is SGHTA, CDR2 FQGTGA, per germline. With 5 bases clipped from V and 5 bases from J, the junction kept 4 bases outside the gene matches. This chain's CDR3 is CASSERTSGNNEQFF. The CDR3 nucleotides read TGTGCCAGCAGCGAAAGGACTAGCGGGAACAATGAGCAGTTCTTC.

The chain has TRBV12-3 or TRBV12-4 and TRBJ2-5; TRBD1 aligns across 8 bases. J lost 4 bases, V lost 6 bases, and 7 bases had no gene match. This CDR3 region has 14 residues. The CDR3 loop reads CASRDPTGAETQYF. CDR3 bases: TGTGCCAGCAGAGATCCGACAGGGGCAGAGACCCAGTACTTC.